This TCR beta chain was documented in a study of blood T cell dynamics during melanoma immunotherapy. A fixed DNA input of roughly 0.35 ug was used per bulk PBMC sample. Using immunoSEQ multiplex PCR, the repertoire was profiled, and TCRdb retains in-frame clones only, with some absent. The data contain roughly 14,000 clones, around 85% of them singletons. For this clone: Its matching antigen is unknown.

CDR1 is SGHRS and CDR2 is YFSETQ in the germline V gene. V was trimmed by 4 bases and J by 0 bases, leaving 14 bases between them. This CDR3 is built from 16 residues. Findings and limits, study-wide: PBMC repertoires of eventual disease-control patients split at W3 into clonality or diversity gains. Whether repertoire-driving clones were melanoma-specific could not be determined.

This sample's time point: week 3, after first cycle of checkpoint inhibitor. Prior systemic cancer therapy, immunosuppressant use and other active malignancies excluded patients. The V gene is TRBV5-1, the J gene TRBJ1-3; TRBD1 is a possible D gene (6 bases). This sequence was found in a human donor with melanoma. Specimen: blood, collected from a patient treated with checkpoint blockade. Here the CDR3 reads CASSRTGTTSGNTIYF. The CDR3 DNA reads TGCGCCAGCAGCCGGACCGGGACAACCTCTGGAAACACCATATATTTT.